This T cell receptor (beta chain) is drawn from a study of T cells in Graves' hyperthyroidism and ophthalmopathy. Those with hyperthyroidism were 18 to 65 years old, newly diagnosed, and ill for under 2 months. PBMCs were sourced from roughly 9.3 ml fresh peripheral blood. There are many counts of this clonotype. This CDR3 contains 14 residues. The V segment lost 1 base and the J segment 10 bases; nucleotides outside the gene matches: 6. Amplified TCR beta CDR3 regions derived from RNA transcripts. The HTBI primer set drove a first-round RT-PCR of the TCR CDR3. A single record per CDR3 protein comes from TCRdb applying MiXCR to the multiplex PCR reads. The table lists approximately 560,000 distinct CDR3 sequences, more than 15% of them singletons.

The receptor was isolated from a woman in her thirties with Graves' hyperthyroidism. The sample was blood. The chain couples TRBV12-3 or TRBV12-4 to TRBJ2-1; 8 bases are a match to TRBD1. CDR3 nucleotides: TGTGCCAGCAGTTTAGATCAGGGGGCGAGGGAGCAGTTCTTC. This translates into CASSLDQGAREQFF.